One T cell receptor (delta chain) is described in this entry. This clone was counted at least ten times. This receptor's antigen is unknown. No quality values exist for individual bases; no much larger clone is one base distant. The library relied on multiplex PCR. Sequencing relied on an Illumina MiSeq. Both TCR gamma (TRG) and TCR delta (TRD) chains were sequenced from each sorted gammadelta T cell sample. The paper's data handling went like this. The repertoire analyses used clonotype tree plots, the accumulated frequency of the top 20 clonotypes, and diversity index (DI) and D75 metrics. TCRdb reanalyzed the public reads with the CATT caller, and identical DNA sequences were merged afterwards. The V and J calls and clone size come from TCRdb's table, not from the authors' own analysis. Across this sample there are 53,000 or so delta-chain clones, with roughly 2% seen only once. Around 24% of the sample is held by the ten biggest clonotypes.

For bulk TCR repertoire analysis, Vgamma9/Vdelta2+ and Vdelta2-negative gammadelta T cell populations were flow-sorted out of peripheral blood mononuclear cells. This sample is part of a study of γδ T cells in repeated Plasmodium falciparum infection (dated by TCRdb to 2020 to 2022). Study-level background: In the natural-infection arm, Malian children exposed to intense seasonal malaria transmission were enrolled and compared against age and gender matched Australian children. Four controlled human malaria infections were administered to a few malaria-naive U.S. adults over about 600 days by bites from P. falciparum NF54-infected Anopheles stephensi mosquitoes. Controlled-infection subjects were sampled at baseline, immediately before selected infections, and 21 days after each infection. Malian gammadelta TCR repertoires were analysed cross-sectionally during no-transmission periods and were analysed longitudinally across acute febrile malaria episodes. The study looked at how repeated Plasmodium falciparum infection shapes the human gammadelta T cell repertoire, using both natural infection in Mali and controlled human malaria infection. On the study overall, not on this receptor specifically: Generalizability was limited because the Malian cohort was drawn from a small rural village of predominantly one ethnic group. Because the controlled-infection cohort was small, analysis of inter-individual variability in gammadelta T cell responses was limited. In Vdelta2-negative, largely Vdelta1+, gammadelta TCR repertoires, repeated controlled infections appeared to drive waves of new clonotype selection. Vgamma9/Vdelta2+ TCR repertoires showed a highly stable polyclonal repertoire over time and infection, with many inter-individual overlapping TCRgamma sequences. Vdelta2-negative gammadelta TCR repertoires from Malian children appeared more clonally expanded, less diverse and less shared than those of Australian children.

The germline ends are 18 bases apart after V is trimmed by 3 bases and J by 2 bases. Including the terminal cysteine and phenylalanine, the CDR3 comprises 16 residues. Of the read, only the CDR3 DNA is kept; its 48 bases are in frame from base 1. The germline V gene supplies CDR1 GEAIGNYY and CDR2 EKD. Material for sequencing was gamma-delta T cells from blood. The TCR originated in a pool of human donors (malaria-infected and uninfected, not separated). The chain was built from TRDV2 and TRDJ1; no confident D gene assignment can be made. The bases are TGTGCCTGTGACCCGCTAATTCGGGGTTCTACCGATAAACTCATCTTT. Translated, it reads CACDPLIRGSTDKLIF.